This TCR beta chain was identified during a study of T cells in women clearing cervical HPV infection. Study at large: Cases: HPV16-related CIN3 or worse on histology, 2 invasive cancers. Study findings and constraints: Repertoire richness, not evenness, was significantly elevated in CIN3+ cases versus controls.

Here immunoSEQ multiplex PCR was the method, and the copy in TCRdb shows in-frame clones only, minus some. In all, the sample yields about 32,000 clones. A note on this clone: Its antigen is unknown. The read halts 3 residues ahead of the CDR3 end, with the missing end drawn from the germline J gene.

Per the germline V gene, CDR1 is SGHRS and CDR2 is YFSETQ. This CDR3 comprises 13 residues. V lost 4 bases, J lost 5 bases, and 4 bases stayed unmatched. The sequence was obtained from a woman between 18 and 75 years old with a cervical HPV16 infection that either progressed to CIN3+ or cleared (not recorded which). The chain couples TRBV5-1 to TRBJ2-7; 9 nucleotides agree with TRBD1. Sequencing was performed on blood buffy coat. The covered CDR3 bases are TGCGCCAGCAGCCGACGGACAGGGGACGAG. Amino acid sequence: CASSRRTGDE. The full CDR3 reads CASSRRTGDEQYF.